These 20 T cell receptor beta chains came from one sample sequenced in a study of blood T cell repertoires in COVID-19. The assay was immunoSEQ multiplex PCR, and TCRdb's table has in-frame clones only and misses some. Of a few hundred thousand clones in the sample, roughly 90% were seen once. Sequenced material: PBMCs or T cells enriched from blood (not recorded which). These receptors originate from a woman in her twenties or thirties who had recovered from COVID-19.

CDR3 nucleotides: TGTGCCAGCAGTTTGCCTACTCAGGGTATGGTCATGGAGACCCAGTACTTC. Translating gives CASSLPTQGMVMETQYF. The rearrangement joins TRBV28 to TRBJ2-5; a weak D match, TRBD1 (5 bases). Trimming stripped 3 bases from V and 5 bases from J, with 22 bases between. This CDR3 contains 17 residues. In germline, CDR1 is MDHEN, CDR2 SYDVKM.

This clone appeared once. The chain is built from TRBV4-1 and TRBJ2-7, with a weak D call TRBD2 (5 bases). This CDR3 has 13 amino acids. V was trimmed by 3 bases and J by 0 bases, leaving 6 bases between them. Germline CDR1 is MGHRA and CDR2 is YSYEKL. The CDR3 coding sequence is TGCGCCAGCAGCCAGGCGGGCTCCTACGAGCAGTACTTC. Residues: CASSQAGSYEQYF.

As DNA, the CDR3 is TGTGCCAGCAGCCCTAGTGGGGGGAGCCTGGAAAAACTGTTTTTT. Protein product: CASSPSGGSLEKLFF. V and J are TRBV7-6 and TRBJ1-4, with D maybe TRBD1 (5 bases). The germline V and J ends were trimmed by 5 bases and 8 bases, with 18 bases remaining between them. The germline V gene has CDR1 SGHVS and CDR2 FNYEAQ. The CDR3 spans 15 residues.

The chain couples TRBV10-3 to TRBJ2-7, with D possibly being TRBD2 (7 bases). The germline V gene has CDR1 ENHRY and CDR2 SYGVKD. The CDR3 sequence is 13 residues long. Trimming cost V 7 bases and J 1 base, with 11 bases left between them. CDR3 sequence: CAIKGGRSYEQYF. In nucleotides, the CDR3 is TGTGCCATCAAGGGGGGGAGGTCCTACGAGCAGTACTTC.

The chain carries TRBV6-5 and TRBJ2-3; D is perhaps TRBD1 (5 bases). This CDR3 region has 15 residues. Trimming pared 6 bases from V and 5 bases from J, leaving 18 bases between. Germline V gene data show CDR1 as MNHEY and CDR2 as SVGAGI. CDR3 coding DNA: TGTGCCAGCAGCCTGGACCTAGGACAACAAGATACGCAGTATTTT. This encodes CASSLDLGQQDTQYF.

CDR3 bases: TGTGCCAGCAGGGCGGGACTAGCGGGGGACAATGAGCAGTTCTTC. Its protein product is CASRAGLAGDNEQFF. The chain couples TRBV2 to TRBJ2-1; 14 nucleotides match TRBD2. The CDR3 is 15 residues long. CDR1 SNHLY and CDR2 FYNNEI come from the germline V gene. Germline trimming cut 6 bases from V and 5 bases from J; bases unmatched to any gene: 3. Full variable domain (rest looked up from reference TRBV2 and TRBJ2-1): EPEVTQTPSHQVTQMGQEVILRCVPISNHLYFYWYRQILGQKVEFLVSFYNNEISEKSEIFDDQFSVERPDGSNFTLKIRSTKLEDSAMYFCASRAGLAGDNEQFFGPGTRLTVL.

Turning to this clone: Different DNA sequences within this sample yield the same CDR3. The V and J genes are TRBV18 and TRBJ2-7, with D maybe TRBD2 (6 bases). The length of the CDR3 is 14 residues. The V and J ends lost 3 bases and 5 bases respectively, with 14 bases between them. The germline V gene encodes CDR1 KGHSH and CDR2 LQKENI. The CDR3 is CASSPPAGGDEQYF. The CDR3 DNA is TGTGCCAGCTCACCGCCCGCCGGGGGAGACGAGCAGTACTTC. The full variable domain, rest sourced from reference TRBV18 and TRBJ2-7, is NAGVMQNPRHLVRRRGQEARLRCSPMKGHSHVYWYRQLPEEGLKFMVYLQKENIIDESGMPKERFSAEFPKEGPSILRIQQVVRGDSAAYFCASSPPAGGDEQYFGPGTRLTVT.

V and J are TRBV5-4 and TRBJ2-1; 12 bases are shared with TRBD2. Trimming at V came to 4 bases and at J to 4 bases, leaving 3 bases not matched to a gene. In germline, CDR1 is SGHNT, CDR2 YYREEE (reference sequence). CDR3 size: 15 residues. The CDR3 DNA is TGTGCCAGCAGCGTGACTAGCGGGGGATACAATGAGCAGTTCTTC. Translation gives CASSVTSGGYNEQFF.

This chain links TRBV10-3 with TRBJ2-7; 9 positions agree with TRBD2. With V trimmed by 0 bases and J by 0 bases, 6 bases remained unmatched. Germline V gene sequence: CDR1 ENHRY, CDR2 SYGVKD. The CDR3 is made up of 17 amino acids. The CDR3 is CAISESLAGEHSYEQYF. In nucleotides, the CDR3 is TGTGCCATCAGTGAGTCCTTAGCGGGAGAGCACTCCTACGAGCAGTACTTC.

This clone was recorded once. The CDR3 sequence: CASSAPGRYGYTF. In DNA, the CDR3 is TGTGCCAGCAGTGCCCCAGGGAGGTATGGCTACACCTTC. The gene calls are TRBV12-3 or TRBV12-4 and TRBJ1-2; D might be TRBD1 (5 bases). CDR3 length: 13 amino acids. V was trimmed by 5 bases and J by 5 bases, leaving 12 bases between them.

The V call is TRBV28, the J call TRBJ1-2, with a tentative D call TRBD1 (5 bases). From germline, CDR1 is MDHEN and CDR2 SYDVKM. Between the trimmed V and J ends, which lost 4 bases and 5 bases, there was a span of 8 bases. CDR3 length: 12 residues. CDR3 bases: TGTGCCAGCAGTTACGGGGGGTATGGCTACACCTTC. Translation gives CASSYGGYGYTF.

V is TRBV27 and J is TRBJ2-4; weak D call: TRBD1 (5 bases). The V gene's germline CDR1 is MNHEY and CDR2 SMNVEV (reference sequence). Trimming took off 2 bases at V and 1 base at J, with 12 bases between the two ends. The CDR3 has 16 amino acids. CDR3 loop: CASSLKGVEAKNIQYF. For the CDR3, the DNA is TGTGCCAGCAGTTTAAAAGGGGTGGAGGCCAAAAACATTCAGTACTTC.

This chain uses TRBV5-1 with TRBJ2-5; a weak D match, TRBD2 (6 bases). The CDR3 has 13 amino acids. The V gene lost 4 bases and the J gene lost 5 bases, with 12 bases spanning the gap. Germline values: CDR1 SGHRS, CDR2 YFSETQ. CDR3 loop: CASSRGLLETQYF. CDR3 nucleotide sequence: TGCGCCAGCAGCAGGGGACTGCTGGAGACCCAGTACTTC.

The rearrangement uses TRBV27 and TRBJ1-2; 9 bases line up with TRBD1. Germline CDR1 and CDR2: MNHEY and SMNVEV (reference sequence). The CDR3 sequence is 14 residues long. V lost 4 bases and J lost 7; bases outside the gene matches: 7. The CDR3 DNA sequence: TGTGCCAGCAGTTCCCGAACAGGGGGCGGTGGCTACACCTTC. Translating it yields CASSSRTGGGGYTF.

The V call is TRBV27, the J call TRBJ2-7, with 7 nucleotides matching TRBD2. The V gene's germline CDR1 is MNHEY and CDR2 SMNVEV (reference sequence). CDR3 length: 15 residues. The V gene end was trimmed by 7 bases and the J gene end by 6 bases; junction bases not matched to a gene: 15. CDR3 bases: TGTGCCAGCAATATTCGGGGGGACGGTCTCTCCGAGCAGTACTTC. It encodes CASNIRGDGLSEQYF.

The gene calls are TRBV4-2 and TRBJ2-5, with D tentatively TRBD1 (5 bases). With 0 bases removed from V and 5 bases from J, the gap between germline ends came to 10 bases. The germline gives CDR1 LGHNA, CDR2 YNFKEQ. The CDR3 spans 14 residues. DNA for the CDR3: TGTGCCAGCAGCCAAGATCAGGGTGGGGAGACCCAGTACTTC. Translating gives CASSQDQGGETQYF.

J is TRBJ2-1 and V is TRBV27; D uncertain. The CDR3 totals 15 residues. Trimming cost V 5 bases and J 0 bases, with 11 bases left between them. The germline V gene encodes CDR1 MNHEY and CDR2 SMNVEV (reference sequence). CDR3 region: CASSQTSNSYNEQFF. Written as DNA, the CDR3 is TGTGCCAGCAGTCAGACTTCTAACTCCTACAATGAGCAGTTCTTC.

The chain employs TRBV2 and TRBJ1-2; D perhaps matches TRBD1 (5 bases). CDR3 length equals 14 residues. CDR1 SNHLY and CDR2 FYNNEI come from the germline V gene. The V and J ends lost 4 bases and 1 base respectively, with 10 bases between them. This chain's CDR3 is CASSGGRVNYGYTF. Written as DNA, the CDR3 is TGTGCCAGCAGTGGCGGCAGGGTTAACTATGGCTACACCTTC.

The CDR3 region has the DNA TGTGCCAGCAGCCGCACGGGGGGCCCGACCTACACAGATACGCAGTATTTT. It is translated as CASSRTGGPTYTDTQYF. The J gene is TRBJ2-3, the V gene TRBV7-3; tentatively, D is TRBD2 (7 bases). There are 17 residues in the CDR3. Trimming stripped 5 bases from V and 2 bases from J, with 20 bases between. Germline assignment: CDR1 SGHTA and CDR2 FQGTGA.

V and J are TRBV19 and TRBJ1-5; 7 nucleotides line up with TRBD1. There are 14 residues in the CDR3. V trimming: 3 bases; J trimming: 7 bases; junction bases outside the gene matches: 6. Germline V gene data show CDR1 as LNHDA and CDR2 as SQIVND (reference sequence). This CDR3 reads CASSIKQGWQPQHF. The CDR3, as DNA: TGTGCCAGTAGTATTAAACAGGGGTGGCAGCCCCAGCATTTT.